The 31 T cell receptor beta chains given below trace back to one sample, sequenced in a study of cytomegalovirus exposure and HLA in healthy donors. Sequencing used immunoSEQ multiplex PCR; TCRdb keeps in-frame clones, though not all of them. The sample gives 100,000 to 150,000 clones, approximately 86% of which show up once; about 4.3% is in the top ten. Material: PBMCs. These receptors were taken from a man between 18 and 29 years old in good health and CMV-seropositive.

The chain has TRBV6-4 and TRBJ1-2; weak D call: TRBD1 (5 bases). Trimming pared 7 bases from V and 3 bases from J, leaving 18 bases between. This CDR3 is built from 15 residues. The germline CDR1 and CDR2 sequences are MRHNA and SNTAGT. CDR3 nucleotide sequence: TGTGCCAGCACTATCAGGGTGTTTCATTACTATGGCTACACCTTC. The encoded protein is CASTIRVFHYYGYTF.

The chain couples TRBV2 to TRBJ2-1; 7 bases match TRBD2. CDR3 length equals 14 residues. The ends lost 1 base at V and 10 bases at J; junction bases unmatched: 7. Germline V CDR1 and CDR2: SNHLY, FYNNEI. The CDR3 region has the DNA TGTGCCAGCAGTGAAGGACTAGCCCCGGGGGAGCAGTTCTTC. Translating gives CASSEGLAPGEQFF.

The chain joins TRBV5-4 to TRBJ1-2; 9 bases map to TRBD1. V was clipped by 4 bases and J by 8 bases; unmatched bases: 9. This CDR3 comprises 14 residues. Germline-derived CDR1 and CDR2 are SGHNT and YYREEE (reference sequence). The CDR3 nucleotides are TGTGCCAGCAGCATCCAACAGGGGGCAGAGGGCTACACCTTC. The encoded protein is CASSIQQGAEGYTF.

The rearrangement links TRBV6-4 to TRBJ1-1; 7 bases agree with TRBD1. Looked up from germline, CDR1 is MRHNA and CDR2 is SNTAGT. The V segment lost 0 bases and the J segment 5 bases; nucleotides outside the gene matches: 3. This CDR3 contains 14 residues. The CDR3 DNA is TGTGCCAGCAGTGACTCGGAGACAGGGACTGAAGCTTTCTTT. This gives the protein CASSDSETGTEAFF.

V gene TRBV4-1 combines with J gene TRBJ2-2; D not resolved. This CDR3 has 12 amino acids. V lost 5 bases, J lost 4 bases, and 5 bases lay in between. Germline CDR1 is MGHRA and CDR2 is YSYEKL. CDR3 DNA sequence: TGCGCCAGCAGCGAGTTCACCGGGGAGCTGTTTTTT. It specifies CASSEFTGELFF.

This clone has a count of ten or more. The chain links TRBV6-4 to TRBJ2-3; TRBD2 matches 12 bases. Trimming removed 4 bases from V and 1 base from J; junction bases left unmatched: 0. The CDR3 is made up of 15 amino acids. Germline CDR1 is MRHNA and CDR2 is SNTAGT. CDR3 in DNA: TGTGCCAGCAGTGGACTAGCGGGGGGCACAGATACGCAGTATTTT. It codes for CASSGLAGGTDTQYF.

The chain employs TRBV29-1 and TRBJ1-2, with D perhaps matching TRBD1 (6 bases). This CDR3 contains 16 residues. Between the trimmed V and J ends, which lost 3 bases and 1 base, there was a span of 18 bases. Germline-derived CDR1 and CDR2 are SQVTM and ANQGSEA. The CDR3 bases are TGCAGCGTTGATGATACCGGGACACTGGGTAACTATGGCTACACCTTC. Translated: CSVDDTGTLGNYGYTF.

Only one count was recorded for this clone. This chain joins TRBV2 and TRBJ2-5, with 10 nucleotides matching TRBD2. The germline CDR1 and CDR2 sequences are SNHLY and FYNNEI. The CDR3 sequence is 17 residues long. J was trimmed by 5 bases and V by 1 base; bases with no gene match: 10. This CDR3 reads CASSEGASGGLLETQYF. CDR3 DNA: TGTGCCAGCAGTGAAGGGGCTAGCGGGGGTTTATTGGAGACCCAGTACTTC.

For the CDR3, the DNA is TGTGCCAGCAGGGCTGTGGTCAATGAGCAGTTCTTC. Protein product: CASRAVVNEQFF. The V and J genes are TRBV6-6 and TRBJ2-1; D uncertain. There are 12 residues in the CDR3. Trimming removed 6 bases from V and 6 bases from J, with 9 bases in between. Germline lookup yields CDR1 MNHNY and CDR2 SVGAGI (reference sequence).

The V call is TRBV7-8, the J call TRBJ1-5; the D is unclear. In germline, CDR1 is SGHVS, CDR2 FQNEAQ. The V end lost 1 base, the J end lost 6 bases, and 10 bases lay between the germline ends. The CDR3 sequence is 14 residues long. CDR3 sequence: CASSLGPVSQPQHF. The DNA of the CDR3 is TGTGCCAGCAGCTTAGGTCCCGTGTCTCAGCCCCAGCATTTT.

Written as DNA, the CDR3 is TGCAGCGTTTCCGGGACACACCTTGGACGATTGGGCACAGATACGCAGTATTTT. This translates into CSVSGTHLGRLGTDTQYF. The chain couples TRBV29-1 to TRBJ2-3; tentative D call: TRBD1 (6 bases). The CDR3 runs to 18 residues. Germline V gives CDR1 SQVTM, CDR2 ANQGSEA. V was clipped by 5 bases and J by 1 base, with 25 bases between them.

This clone was counted a few times. The CDR3 DNA sequence: TGCGCCAGCACCCTTATATCCGGGGGACTCCACGAGCAGTACTTC. Translation gives CASTLISGGLHEQYF. The chain combines TRBV5-1 with TRBJ2-7, with D maybe TRBD2 (6 bases). The CDR3 totals 15 residues. CDR1 is SGHRS and CDR2 is YFSETQ in the germline V gene. The V end was cut by 6 bases, the J end by 5 bases, with 21 bases between.

The J gene is TRBJ1-5, the V gene TRBV2; TRBD1 agrees at 10 bases. CDR3 size: 16 residues. J gave up 3 bases and V 5 bases, and 7 bases lay outside the gene matches. Germline assignment: CDR1 SNHLY and CDR2 FYNNEI. The CDR3 DNA reads as TGTGCCAGCAGTAAACCGGGACAGGGGTACAATCAGCCCCAGCATTTT. As protein: CASSKPGQGYNQPQHF.

This clone showed up just a few times. The chain employs TRBV5-8 and TRBJ2-7; D unclear. The CDR3 is 14 amino acids. Deletions cut 1 base from V and 2 bases from J, with 10 bases between. CDR1 is SGHTS, CDR2 YDEGEE, per germline. CDR3 protein: CASSLQFPPYEQYF. CDR3 nucleotide sequence: TGTGCCAGCAGCTTGCAATTTCCCCCCTACGAGCAGTACTTC.

The CDR3 DNA reads TGTGCCAGCAGCGCCGCGGGGAACTCCTACAATGAGCAGTTCTTC. This gives the protein CASSAAGNSYNEQFF. This chain uses TRBV5-4 with TRBJ2-1; maybe TRBD2 (6 bases). CDR1 is SGHNT and CDR2 is YYREEE in the germline V gene (reference sequence). V lost 4 bases to trimming and J lost 0 bases, with 11 bases between them. CDR3 length: 15 residues.

The V call is TRBV6-1, the J call TRBJ2-7; tentative D call: TRBD1 (6 bases). Germline CDR1 is MNHNS and CDR2 is SASEGT. The V end was cut by 3 bases, the J end by 3 bases, with 12 bases between. The CDR3 consists of 14 residues. The CDR3 loop is CASSDHRENYEQYF. The CDR3, as DNA: TGTGCCAGCAGTGATCACAGGGAAAACTACGAGCAGTACTTC.

The CDR3 nucleotides are TGTGCCACCCCCGGGGGGATGAGCGAAAAACTGTTTTTT. As protein: CATPGGMSEKLFF. This chain links TRBV19 with TRBJ1-4; a weak D match, TRBD1 (5 bases). Trimming removed 10 bases from V and 8 bases from J, with 17 bases in between. The length of the CDR3 is 13 residues. Germline V CDR1 and CDR2: LNHDA, SQIVND (reference sequence).

The gene calls are TRBV27 and TRBJ1-6; possibly TRBD1 for D (6 bases). V was clipped by 2 bases and J by 7 bases, with 9 bases between them. The CDR3 consists of 14 residues. Germline V gene lookup returns CDR1 MNHEY and CDR2 SMNVEV (reference sequence). CDR3 in DNA: TGTGCCAGCAGTTTAGGGGGCGCCAATTCACCCCTCCACTTT. Translation gives CASSLGGANSPLHF.

This clone occurred a few times. The genes are TRBV18 and TRBJ2-2, with TRBD2 as a possible D gene (5 bases). This CDR3 contains 17 residues. CDR1 and CDR2 (germline): KGHSH, LQKENI. V lost 1 base, J lost 6 bases, and 18 bases lay in between. This CDR3 reads CASSPQGALLIPGELFF. CDR3 sequence (DNA): TGTGCCAGCTCACCACAGGGAGCCCTTCTTATCCCCGGGGAGCTGTTTTTT.

The gene calls are TRBV5-4 and TRBJ2-7, with TRBD1 matching 9 bases. CDR1 is SGHNT and CDR2 is YYREEE in the germline V gene (reference sequence). V shed 5 bases, J shed 2 bases, and the junction held 11 bases outside the gene matches. This CDR3 comprises 16 residues. The CDR3 spells CASRPSRDRVAYEQYF. The DNA for the CDR3 is TGTGCCAGCAGACCTTCTAGGGACAGGGTAGCCTACGAGCAGTACTTC.

The genes are TRBV2 and TRBJ2-3; TRBD1 agrees at 7 bases. Germline assignment: CDR1 SNHLY and CDR2 FYNNEI. With V trimmed by 4 bases and J by 2 bases, 6 bases remained unmatched. This CDR3 region has 15 residues. CDR3 in DNA: TGTGCCAGCAGTGTACTAGGGGGCGCCACAGATACGCAGTATTTT. Protein product: CASSVLGGATDTQYF.

The chain couples TRBV10-3 to TRBJ1-2, with no clear D. V gave up 2 bases and J gave up 8 bases, with 12 bases separating them. Per germline, CDR1 ENHRY and CDR2 SYGVKD. The CDR3 has 13 amino acids. This CDR3 is CAISEPASGGYTF. CDR3 nucleotides: TGTGCCATCAGTGAGCCTGCATCCGGGGGCTACACCTTC.

This clone was recorded once. CDR3 protein: CASSTYRAETHGYTF. The DNA of the CDR3 is TGTGCCAGCAGCACCTACAGGGCCGAGACTCATGGCTACACCTTC. V and J are TRBV27 and TRBJ1-2, with D perhaps matching TRBD1 (6 bases). V was pared by 6 bases and J by 6 bases, with 20 bases between. This CDR3 is built from 15 residues. Germline values: CDR1 MNHEY, CDR2 SMNVEV (reference sequence).

V is TRBV16 and J is TRBJ1-2; no clear D gene. V was pared by 5 bases and J by 8 bases, with 12 bases between. Germline CDR1 is KGHSY and CDR2 is FQNENV. The length of the CDR3 is 12 residues. The CDR3 is CASSWAPPGYTF. The CDR3 DNA is TGTGCCAGCAGCTGGGCCCCTCCAGGCTACACCTTC.

The rearrangement uses TRBV7-8 and TRBJ1-1; D unclear. The CDR3 spans 15 residues. Looked up from germline, CDR1 is SGHVS and CDR2 is FQNEAQ. Trimming pared 1 base from V and 5 bases from J, leaving 14 bases between. The CDR3 nucleotides read TGTGCCAGCAGCTTAGTTGAGGGAGGATGGACTGAAGCTTTCTTT. Translating it yields CASSLVEGGWTEAFF.

The chain links TRBV28 to TRBJ2-3; 8 positions match TRBD2. Germline CDR1 is MDHEN and CDR2 is SYDVKM. J lost 5 bases, V lost 6 bases, and 13 bases had no gene match. This CDR3 comprises 16 residues. The CDR3 protein is CASRVLGRGEGDTQYF. The CDR3 DNA reads as TGTGCCAGCAGAGTTTTGGGGCGGGGGGAAGGAGATACGCAGTATTTT.

This sequence joins TRBV7-2 and TRBJ2-4, with 7 bases identical to TRBD1. Germline V gene lookup returns CDR1 SGHTA and CDR2 FQGNSA. The CDR3 has 14 amino acids. The V gene end was trimmed by 6 bases and the J gene end by 3 bases; junction bases not matched to a gene: 5. CDR3 protein: CASSPDRVKNIQYF. As DNA, the CDR3 is TGTGCCAGCAGTCCCGACAGGGTCAAAAACATTCAGTACTTC.

The rearrangement uses TRBV19 and TRBJ2-7, with 10 bases matching TRBD1. The CDR3 extends over 15 amino acids. CDR1 is LNHDA, CDR2 SQIVND, per germline (reference sequence). The V segment lost 6 bases and the J segment 3 bases; nucleotides outside the gene matches: 8. DNA for the CDR3: TGTGCCAGTAGGCTATCCGGGACAGGGGACTACGAGCAGTACTTC. Its translation is CASRLSGTGDYEQYF.

This chain links TRBV19 with TRBJ1-2; D gene uncertain. CDR3 length: 12 amino acids. CDR1 and CDR2 from the germline V gene are LNHDA and SQIVND (reference sequence). With 8 bases removed from V and 8 bases from J, the gap between germline ends came to 15 bases. The CDR3 region has the DNA TGTGCCAGTCAAAGAGCCGGCGGGGGCTACACCTTC. The encoded protein is CASQRAGGGYTF.

J is TRBJ2-7 and V is TRBV4-1, with D perhaps TRBD2 (6 bases). Germline CDR1 MGHRA, CDR2 YSYEKL. This CDR3 comprises 14 residues. V shed 8 bases and J shed 1 base, with 15 bases lying between them. For the CDR3, the DNA is TGCGCCAGCGGTGGGGGGACGGAATCCTACGAGCAGTACTTC. Amino acid sequence: CASGGGTESYEQYF.

The DNA for the CDR3 is TGCAGCGTTGGGACAGGGGTCACTGAAGCTTTCTTT. Residues: CSVGTGVTEAFF. The chain couples TRBV29-1 to TRBJ1-1, with 9 nucleotides matching TRBD1. This CDR3 contains 12 residues. The germline V gene encodes CDR1 SQVTM and CDR2 ANQGSEA. V lost 4 bases to trimming and J lost 4 bases; unmatched junction nucleotides: 1. The complete variable domain, with remaining parts taken from reference TRBV29-1 and TRBJ1-1, reads SAVISQKPSRDICQRGTSLTIQCQVDSQVTMMFWYRQQPGQSLTLIATANQGSEATYESGFVIDKFPISRPNLTFSTLTVSNMSPEDSSIYLCSVGTGVTEAFFGQGTRLTVV.